This paragraph reports one T cell receptor beta chain. This sample is drawn from a study of blood T cell repertoires in COVID-19. V was shortened by 2 bases and J by 2 bases, with 15 bases between the two germline ends. The CDR3 spans 16 residues. From germline, CDR1 is LNHDA and CDR2 SQIVND (reference sequence). Produced via immunoSEQ multiplex PCR; TCRdb's table is partial and in-frame only. The sample holds about 160,000 clones; roughly 90% are singletons and the top ten take about 4.8%. The chain links TRBV19 to TRBJ2-5; TRBD2 might be the D (6 bases). The TCR was taken from a man aged 30 to 39 with COVID-19, enrolled during active disease. The sequenced material came from peripheral blood. The CDR3 coding sequence is TGTGCCAGTAGTATACTCTGGCTAGCGAGTCAAGAGACCCAGTACTTC. This codes for CASSILWLASQETQYF.